These 26 T cell receptor beta chains were all obtained from the same sample, sequenced in a study of control samples from healthy donors and cancer patients. Produced via immunoSEQ multiplex PCR; TCRdb's table is partial and in-frame only. The sample holds 150,000 to 200,000 clones, 80% to 90% seen once. The sequenced sample was blood. Receptors were obtained from a man between 18 and 29 years old in good health.

J is TRBJ1-3 and V is TRBV6-6; D remains unclear. This CDR3 has 15 amino acids. The germline CDR1 and CDR2 sequences are MNHNY and SVGAGI (reference sequence). V lost 3 bases to trimming and J lost 0 bases, with 9 bases between them. In DNA, the CDR3 is TGTGCCAGCAGTTATGTGGGATTCTCTGGAAACACCATATATTTT. Residues: CASSYVGFSGNTIYF.

This chain joins TRBV6-6 and TRBJ1-1; 9 bases map to TRBD1. The ends lost 2 bases at V and 5 bases at J; junction bases unmatched: 6. The germline CDR1 and CDR2 sequences are MNHNY and SVGAGI (reference sequence). The CDR3 spans 15 residues. DNA of the CDR3: TGTGCCAGCAGTTACACAGGGGGCGCGGGTACTGAAGCTTTCTTT. This sequence encodes CASSYTGGAGTEAFF.

The chain combines TRBV7-6 with TRBJ1-3; D gene unclear. CDR1 SGHVS and CDR2 FNYEAQ come from the germline V gene. The CDR3 has 17 amino acids. The ends were cut back, 1 base at V and 0 bases at J, with 13 bases in the middle. The CDR3 DNA reads as TGTGCCAGCAGCTTAGTAATAGGCGGGGACTCTGGAAACACCATATATTTT. This encodes CASSLVIGGDSGNTIYF. Full variable domain (outside the CDR3, taken from reference TRBV7-6 and TRBJ1-3): GAGVSQSPRYKVTKRGQDVALRCDPISGHVSLYWYRQALGQGPEFLTYFNYEAQQDKSGLPNDRFSAERPEGSISTLTIQRTEQRDSAMYRCASSLVIGGDSGNTIYFGEGSWLTVV.

The chain is built from TRBV28 and TRBJ2-1, with 9 nucleotides matching TRBD1. Germline assignment: CDR1 MDHEN and CDR2 SYDVKM. The CDR3 runs to 15 residues. Losses at the gene ends were 3 bases for V and 6 bases for J; bases not matched to a gene: 6. The CDR3 spells CASSFRGTGSNEQFF. CDR3 coding DNA: TGTGCCAGCAGTTTTAGGGGGACAGGGTCCAATGAGCAGTTCTTC.

This chain uses TRBV7-2 with TRBJ2-7; 8 nucleotides match TRBD2. V lost 3 bases, J lost 0 bases, and 4 bases stayed unmatched. The germline gives CDR1 SGHTA, CDR2 FQGNSA. The CDR3 totals 15 residues. CDR3 DNA sequence: TGTGCCAGCAGCTTTACGAGCGGGGGCTCCTACGAGCAGTACTTC. Protein sequence: CASSFTSGGSYEQYF.

This sequence joins TRBV10-3 and TRBJ2-7; D may be TRBD1 (8 bases). V lost 3 bases, J lost 2 bases, and 17 bases lay in between. Germline V gene lookup returns CDR1 ENHRY and CDR2 SYGVKD. The CDR3 has 16 residues. CDR3 DNA: TGTGCCATCAGTGACCGAGCGGGACAGGCAACCTACGAGCAGTACTTC. Translated: CAISDRAGQATYEQYF.

CDR3 sequence (DNA): TGTGCCAGCAGCCTTTGGGGCGGGGAGATAGCTGAAGCTTTCTTT. Translating it yields CASSLWGGEIAEAFF. The chain links TRBV7-2 to TRBJ1-1; D is perhaps TRBD1 (5 bases). With 5 bases removed from V and 6 bases from J, the gap between germline ends came to 19 bases. The CDR3 is made up of 15 amino acids. Germline V gives CDR1 SGHTA, CDR2 FQGNSA.

The V gene is TRBV19, the J gene TRBJ1-1, with D uncertain. The CDR3 spans 15 residues. Germline V gene data show CDR1 as LNHDA and CDR2 as SQIVND (reference sequence). Trimming took off 3 bases at V and 4 bases at J, with 15 bases between the two ends. CDR3 sequence: CASSITRQASTEAFF. DNA of the CDR3: TGTGCCAGTAGTATCACCCGGCAGGCGTCCACTGAAGCTTTCTTT.

The V gene is TRBV12-3 or TRBV12-4, the J gene TRBJ1-2; the match to TRBD1 covers 7 bases. After removal of 7 bases from V and 5 bases from J, the junction contained 7 bases not matched to a gene. The length of the CDR3 is 13 residues. CDR3 DNA sequence: TGTGCCAGCATCGGGACAGATTCTTATGGCTACACCTTC. Its protein is CASIGTDSYGYTF.

CDR3 protein: CAWKVRSAMNTEAFF. CDR3 nucleotides: TGTGCCTGGAAAGTCCGGTCAGCCATGAACACTGAAGCTTTCTTT. J is TRBJ1-1 and V is TRBV30; D is unclear. The CDR3 is 15 residues long. The V end lost 4 bases, the J end lost 0 bases, and 15 bases lay between the germline ends. CDR1 is GTSNPN and CDR2 is SVGIG in the germline V gene (reference sequence).

The chain combines TRBV6-4 with TRBJ2-5; TRBD2 might be the D (7 bases). Germline V gives CDR1 MRHNA, CDR2 SNTAGT. The CDR3 sequence is 13 residues long. The V end lost 3 bases, the J end lost 6 bases, and 11 bases lay between the germline ends. DNA of the CDR3: TGTGCCAGCAGTGAAACGGGGGGCCAGACCCAGTACTTC. It codes for CASSETGGQTQYF.

The J gene is TRBJ1-5, the V gene TRBV11-2; unclear D gene. The germline V and J ends were trimmed by 4 bases and 6 bases, with 10 bases remaining between them. The CDR3 has 13 residues. Germline-derived CDR1 and CDR2 are SGHAT and FQNNGV. The DNA of the CDR3 is TGTGCCAGCAGCTCACGACCTGGTCAGCCCCAGCATTTT. It yields the protein CASSSRPGQPQHF.

The rearrangement joins TRBV28 to TRBJ2-7, with 7 bases lining up with TRBD1. This CDR3 comprises 15 residues. Trimming took 4 bases from V and 2 from J; bases not matched to a gene: 8. Germline CDR1 and CDR2: MDHEN and SYDVKM. The CDR3 nucleotides are TGTGCCAGCAGTTCGGGGACAGAAATAACCTACGAGCAGTACTTC. Translation: CASSSGTEITYEQYF.

The chain employs TRBV24-1 and TRBJ2-5, with no clear D. The CDR3 length is 14 residues. Germline assignment: CDR1 KGHDR and CDR2 SFDVKD. V lost 1 base to trimming and J lost 4 bases, with 9 bases between them. CDR3 sequence (DNA): TGTGCCACCAGTGATTTTTCCGCCCCAGAGACCCAGTACTTC. It codes for CATSDFSAPETQYF.

V gene TRBV9 combines with J gene TRBJ2-7; D is possibly TRBD1 (6 bases). Germline values: CDR1 SGDLS, CDR2 YYNGEE. The CDR3 is 14 residues long. V lost 3 bases to trimming and J lost 3 bases, with 13 bases between them. The CDR3 loop is CASSANRVGYEQYF. The DNA for the CDR3 is TGTGCCAGCAGCGCCAACAGGGTAGGCTACGAGCAGTACTTC.

The J gene is TRBJ1-6, the V gene TRBV15, with D possibly matching TRBD1 (6 bases). Germline V CDR1 and CDR2: LNHNV, YYDKDF (reference sequence). The CDR3 sequence is 15 residues long. Trimming took 1 base from V and 9 from J, leaving 13 bases between them. The CDR3 is CATSRGGGIGSPLHF. CDR3 DNA: TGTGCCACCAGCAGAGGAGGGGGGATCGGTTCACCCCTCCACTTT.

The chain carries TRBV2 and TRBJ2-7; tentative D call: TRBD1 (5 bases). V lost 4 bases and J 3 bases, leaving 13 bases between the germline ends. The CDR3 runs to 14 residues. Germline lookup yields CDR1 SNHLY and CDR2 FYNNEI. In DNA form, the CDR3 reads TGTGCCAGCAGTGGGCAAGGGGCCGGCTACGAGCAGTACTTC. This codes for CASSGQGAGYEQYF.

V is TRBV27 and J is TRBJ1-2, with D tentatively TRBD1 (5 bases). V gave up 6 bases and J gave up 0 bases, with 14 bases separating them. CDR3 length: 15 amino acids. Germline CDR1 and CDR2: MNHEY and SMNVEV (reference sequence). The CDR3 here is CASSDRDGANYGYTF. CDR3 DNA sequence: TGTGCCAGCAGCGACCGGGACGGAGCTAACTATGGCTACACCTTC.

The chain employs TRBV28 and TRBJ2-7; D unclear. The germline V gene encodes CDR1 MDHEN and CDR2 SYDVKM. Trimming stripped 6 bases from V and 3 bases from J, with 6 bases between. CDR3 length: 11 amino acids. The CDR3 sequence: CASSPFYEQYF. For the CDR3, the DNA is TGTGCCAGCAGCCCATTCTACGAGCAGTACTTC.

The chain uses TRBV27 and TRBJ1-1, with D possibly matching TRBD1 (6 bases). Trimming removed 7 bases from V and 5 bases from J, with 8 bases in between. Germline V gene data show CDR1 as MNHEY and CDR2 as SMNVEV (reference sequence). CDR3 size: 11 residues. Here the CDR3 reads CASKGGTEAFF. CDR3 bases: TGTGCCAGCAAAGGGGGGACTGAAGCTTTCTTT.

As DNA, the CDR3 is TGTGCCAGCAGTTCCCCCGGCAGGTCCAACTATGGCTACACCTTC. Protein sequence: CASSSPGRSNYGYTF. The chain has TRBV6-5 and TRBJ1-2, with no clear D. The V end lost 4 bases, the J end lost 2 bases, and 14 bases lay between the germline ends. The V gene's germline CDR1 is MNHEY and CDR2 SVGAGI. CDR3 length equals 15 residues.

V gene TRBV5-5 combines with J gene TRBJ1-1, with a possible D match to TRBD1 (5 bases). V lost 2 bases and J lost 4, with 9 bases in between. There are 13 residues in the CDR3. The V gene's germline CDR1 is SGHKS and CDR2 YYEKEE (reference sequence). This CDR3 reads CASSFSGGTEAFF. The CDR3 region has the DNA TGTGCCAGCAGCTTTTCGGGGGGCACTGAAGCTTTCTTT.

This clone was seen only a few times. This chain joins TRBV7-2 and TRBJ1-5; a possible D gene is TRBD1 (5 bases). There are 16 residues in the CDR3. The V gene lost 5 bases and the J gene lost 6 bases, with 20 bases spanning the gap. Germline CDR1 is SGHTA and CDR2 is FQGNSA. CDR3 bases: TGTGCCAGCAGCAGAAATCCAGGGTTCGTTGGTCAGCCCCAGCATTTT. Translation: CASSRNPGFVGQPQHF.

The rearrangement links TRBV6-5 to TRBJ1-5; 9 bases are a match to TRBD1. This CDR3 region has 15 residues. Germline V gives CDR1 MNHEY, CDR2 SVGAGI. J was trimmed by 6 bases and V by 7 bases; bases with no gene match: 10. The CDR3 is CASTPDRGISQPQHF. Here the CDR3 DNA reads TGTGCCAGCACCCCCGACAGGGGGATATCTCAGCCCCAGCATTTT.

This clone was counted a single time. V is TRBV7-7 and J is TRBJ2-5; possible D gene TRBD1, 6 bases. Germline lookup yields CDR1 SSHAT and CDR2 FNYEAQ (reference sequence). Trimming shortened V by 3 bases and J by 5 bases, and 16 bases separated the two germline ends. The CDR3 has 15 residues. The CDR3 spells CASSLNTGNGETQYF. The CDR3, as DNA: TGTGCCAGCAGCTTGAATACAGGGAATGGGGAGACCCAGTACTTC.

This chain uses TRBV12-3 or TRBV12-4 with TRBJ1-1; possibly TRBD1 for D (6 bases). With 5 bases removed from V and 3 bases from J, the gap between germline ends came to 10 bases. The length of the CDR3 is 13 residues. This CDR3 is CASSLRQDTEAFF. The CDR3 DNA reads as TGTGCCAGCAGTCTTCGACAGGACACTGAAGCTTTCTTT.